The following is a T cell receptor (beta chain) sequence with its context. In this sample, this clone turned up many times. Its antigen is unknown. There are no base qualities to consult, and no much larger clone falls within one base. V loses 7 bases of germline sequence and J loses 4 bases, and the interval between the two ends is 13 bases. Reading from cysteine to phenylalanine, the CDR3 counts 14 amino acids. Only the CDR3 DNA stays, 42 bases, in frame from base 1. In the germline V gene, CDR1 corresponds to KGHDR and CDR2 to SFDVKD. The sample comes from a study of metastatic and nonmetastatic thyroid tumors (dated by TCRdb to the early 2020s). Turning to the overall study: Repertoires were compared across peripheral blood and tumor or nodule tissue samples from malignant and benign thyroid patients. What the authors observed across the whole study: In both blood and tumor samples, TCR beta diversity was reported to be significantly higher in malignant tumors than in benign nodules.

Before undergoing thyroid surgery, none of the patients had been given any kind of treatment. Patient clinical samples collected from the early 2010s to the late 2010s were retrospectively analysed using T-cell receptor beta sequencing. Receptor amplification or capture employed PCR. Sequencing instrument: Illumina HiSeq 4000. High-throughput sequencing was used to profile the TCR beta-chain CDR3 region of each patient. Regarding the original processing steps: A classifier to discriminate distant-metastatic papillary thyroid cancer patients was built from CDR3 differences across clinicopathological groups. The Shannon index was used to measure repertoire diversity, and the Morisita-Horn index was used to measure how similar tumor and blood repertoires were. TCRdb reprocessed the public reads (quality trimming at Q25 with fastp, clone calling with MiXCR) and kept in-frame beta chains. Clone size and V and J calls follow TCRdb, not the original study. This sample has about 70,000 clones in its table, and less than 20% of those were observed once. The ten most abundant clones make up roughly 13% of the sample.

Sequenced input: blood. The TCR comes from a female donor with papillary thyroid cancer or a benign thyroid nodule (not recorded which). Some clones in this sample may be carry-over from other donors' samples. The chain is encoded by TRBV24-1 joined to TRBJ1-5; no D gene is confidently identified. The CDR3 here reads CATRSSGRNQPQHF. The base sequence is TGTGCCACCAGGTCCTCCGGGAGAAATCAGCCCCAGCATTTT.